The 18 T cell receptor beta chains in this list originate from one sample, sequenced in a study of beta chain features in type 1 diabetes. The authors reverse transcribed all of the isolated RNA, so sequencing captured expressed TCRB transcripts. The data were produced by immunoSEQ multiplex PCR, yet TCRdb's version contains in-frame clones alone and is incomplete. The sample consists of fewer than 900,000 clones, 17% of them appearing once. Sequenced sample: naive CD4+ T cells from blood. These receptors were taken from a woman between 18 and 30 years old in good health.

This clone was detected a few times. The chain uses TRBV5-1 and TRBJ2-7; no definite D call. CDR1 SGHRS and CDR2 YFSETQ come from the germline V gene. This CDR3 has 11 residues. The V gene lost 5 bases and the J gene lost 3 bases, with 6 bases spanning the gap. This CDR3 is CASRDGYEQYF. For the CDR3, the DNA is TGCGCCAGCAGGGACGGCTACGAGCAGTACTTC.

Only a few counts were recorded for this clone. J is TRBJ2-1 and V is TRBV14; no definite D call. Germline CDR1 is SGHDN and CDR2 is FVKESK. The V end was cut by 0 bases, the J end by 6 bases, with 6 bases between. The CDR3 sequence is 13 residues long. CDR3 region: CASSQEGFNEQFF. CDR3 DNA sequence: TGTGCCAGCAGCCAAGAAGGATTCAATGAGCAGTTCTTC. Using reference TRBV14 and TRBJ2-1 for the parts outside the CDR3, the full variable domain is EAGVTQFPSHSVIEKGQTVTLRCDPISGHDNLYWYRRVMGKEIKFLLHFVKESKQDESGMPNNRFLAERTGGTYSTLKVQPAELEDSGVYFCASSQEGFNEQFFGPGTRLTVL.

A word on this clone: The junction shows a germline mismatch at one end, possibly a read error. V gene TRBV14 combines with J gene TRBJ2-7, with a weak D call TRBD1 (6 bases). Per germline, CDR1 SGHDN and CDR2 FVKESK. This CDR3 region has 12 residues. This CDR3 is CASSPPVDRIRF. The CDR3 DNA follows: TGTGCCAGCAGCCCCCCAGTGGACAGAATAAGATTC. The full variable domain, completed using reference TRBV14 and TRBJ2-7, is EAGVTQFPSHSVIEKGQTVTLRCDPISGHDNLYWYRRVMGKEIKFLLHFVKESKQDESGMPNNRFLAERTGGTYSTLKVQPAELEDSGVYFCASSPPVDRIRFGPGTRLTVT.

With regard to this clone: The same CDR3 is also encoded by other DNA sequences in this sample. The chain is built from TRBV7-9 and TRBJ2-5; D is unresolved. Per the germline V gene, CDR1 is SEHNR and CDR2 is FQNEAQ (reference sequence). V was clipped by 3 bases and J by 2 bases, with 7 bases between them. This CDR3 comprises 13 residues. The CDR3 loop reads CASSFTGQETQYF. In DNA, the CDR3 is TGTGCCAGCAGCTTTACGGGTCAAGAGACCCAGTACTTC.

J is TRBJ2-5 and V is TRBV28; 7 nucleotides align to TRBD1. CDR3 size: 15 residues. Germline lookup yields CDR1 MDHEN and CDR2 SYDVKM. V lost 6 bases, J lost 5 bases, and 12 bases stayed unmatched. In DNA, the CDR3 is TGTGCCAGCAGCCCACACAAGGGGGCCCGGGAGACCCAGTACTTC. Protein: CASSPHKGARETQYF.

This rearrangement joins TRBV5-1 to TRBJ1-1, with D uncertain. The CDR3 totals 14 residues. The germline gives CDR1 SGHRS, CDR2 YFSETQ. V lost 1 base to trimming and J lost 1 base, with 8 bases between them. CDR3 sequence reads: CASSLSPANTEAFF. In DNA, the CDR3 is TGCGCCAGCAGCTTGTCACCGGCGAACACTGAAGCTTTCTTT.

The chain carries TRBV10-3 and TRBJ2-7; D perhaps matches TRBD2 (5 bases). The CDR3 consists of 13 residues. Germline-derived CDR1 and CDR2 are ENHRY and SYGVKD. V dropped 4 bases and J dropped 6 bases, with 13 bases sitting between them. CDR3 amino acids: CAISGLAPLEQYF. The CDR3 bases are TGTGCCATCAGTGGGCTAGCTCCACTCGAGCAGTACTTC.

The chain carries TRBV28 and TRBJ1-1, with TRBD1 matching over 7 bases. V dropped 8 bases and J dropped 2; count of bases not matched to a gene: 11. From germline, CDR1 is MDHEN and CDR2 SYDVKM. The length of the CDR3 is 15 residues. The chain's CDR3 is CASRDSFFLNTEAFF. Written as DNA, the CDR3 is TGTGCCAGCCGGGACAGCTTTTTCCTCAACACTGAAGCTTTCTTT.

The chain employs TRBV29-1 and TRBJ2-1; 11 nucleotides line up with TRBD2. The CDR3 is 18 amino acids. After removal of 3 bases from V and 4 bases from J, the junction contained 14 bases not matched to a gene. Germline CDR1 and CDR2: SQVTM and ANQGSEA. The CDR3 DNA follows: TGCAGCGTTGAGAACTTACGGGGGGGGACTAGCGGTTACAATGAGCAGTTCTTC. As protein: CSVENLRGGTSGYNEQFF.

This clone was observed a few times. In nucleotides, the CDR3 is TGCAGCGTTGTTCAGGTTTCTGAGCAGTACTTC. Encoded protein: CSVVQVSEQYF. The chain links TRBV29-1 to TRBJ2-7; no definite D call. CDR1 SQVTM and CDR2 ANQGSEA come from the germline V gene. V was trimmed by 4 bases and J by 7 bases, leaving 11 bases between them. This CDR3 is built from 11 residues.

This clone was detected only a few times. The gene calls are TRBV25-1 and TRBJ2-3; D gene ambiguous. Trimming shortened V by 1 base and J by 2 bases, and 4 bases separated the two germline ends. The germline V gene encodes CDR1 MGHDK and CDR2 SYGVNS. CDR3 length equals 13 residues. The CDR3 reads CASSESSTDTQYF. CDR3 bases: TGTGCCAGCAGTGAATCTTCCACAGATACGCAGTATTTT.

This clone was seen a few times. The chain is built from TRBV7-9 and TRBJ1-5, with D uncertain. This CDR3 comprises 14 residues. Deletions cut 5 bases from V and 2 bases from J, with 10 bases between. CDR1 is SEHNR, CDR2 FQNEAQ, per germline (reference sequence). The CDR3 DNA reads TGTGCCAGCAGCCTCTCCGACGGCAATCAGCCCCAGCATTTT. Its protein product is CASSLSDGNQPQHF.

There are a few counts of this clone. This chain uses TRBV5-1 with TRBJ2-7, with TRBD1 matching 9 bases. The V segment lost 3 bases and the J segment 3 bases; nucleotides outside the gene matches: 7. The germline gives CDR1 SGHRS, CDR2 YFSETQ. The CDR3 runs 15 residues. The CDR3 region is CASSSLQGASYEQYF. CDR3 DNA: TGCGCCAGCAGCTCTCTACAGGGGGCGAGCTACGAGCAGTACTTC.

This clone was counted a few times. CDR3 DNA sequence: TGTGCCAGCAGCGGACTCAGCGGGAGGGCCAAGAGAAACAATGAGCAGTTCTTC. Translated: CASSGLSGRAKRNNEQFF. This sequence joins TRBV11-1 and TRBJ2-1; 10 bases agree with TRBD2. Trimming cost V 5 bases and J 5 bases; bases outside gene matches: 15. CDR3 length: 18 amino acids. Germline CDR1 reads SGHAT; CDR2 reads FQDESV (reference sequence).

This clone appeared a few times. The V gene is TRBV6-5, the J gene TRBJ2-1; 9 nucleotides match TRBD2. V was pared by 6 bases and J by 5 bases, with 5 bases of the junction left unmatched. From germline, CDR1 is MNHEY and CDR2 SVGAGI. The CDR3 covers 14 residues. This chain's CDR3 is CASSGLALNNEQFF. CDR3 in DNA: TGTGCCAGCAGCGGACTAGCGCTTAACAATGAGCAGTTCTTC.

This clone was seen a few times. This rearrangement joins TRBV4-3 to TRBJ2-3, with 10 bases identical to TRBD2. J was trimmed by 8 bases and V by 4 bases; bases with no gene match: 12. In germline, CDR1 is LGHNA, CDR2 YSLEER. The CDR3 has 16 amino acids. CDR3 coding DNA: TGCGCCAGCAGCCCCCAACTAGCGGGAAGTGTGGCTACGCAGTATTTT. Residues: CASSPQLAGSVATQYF.

This clone was seen more than once but under ten times. The gene calls are TRBV21-1 and TRBJ2-3. TRBV21-1 is a pseudogene segment. CDR3 size: 18 residues. The CDR3, as DNA: TGTGCCAGCAGCAAGTTTAAAAGGGACCCACTGGGCACAGATACGCAGTATTTT. It translates to CASSKFKRDPLGTDTQYF.

V is TRBV5-8 and J is TRBJ2-1, with D possibly matching TRBD1 (5 bases). Trimming shortened V by 2 bases and J by 5 bases, and 11 bases separated the two germline ends. This CDR3 region has 14 residues. Per germline, CDR1 SGHTS and CDR2 YDEGEE. The CDR3 here is CASSLPGIHNEQFF. CDR3 DNA: TGTGCCAGCAGCTTACCAGGGATCCACAATGAGCAGTTCTTC.